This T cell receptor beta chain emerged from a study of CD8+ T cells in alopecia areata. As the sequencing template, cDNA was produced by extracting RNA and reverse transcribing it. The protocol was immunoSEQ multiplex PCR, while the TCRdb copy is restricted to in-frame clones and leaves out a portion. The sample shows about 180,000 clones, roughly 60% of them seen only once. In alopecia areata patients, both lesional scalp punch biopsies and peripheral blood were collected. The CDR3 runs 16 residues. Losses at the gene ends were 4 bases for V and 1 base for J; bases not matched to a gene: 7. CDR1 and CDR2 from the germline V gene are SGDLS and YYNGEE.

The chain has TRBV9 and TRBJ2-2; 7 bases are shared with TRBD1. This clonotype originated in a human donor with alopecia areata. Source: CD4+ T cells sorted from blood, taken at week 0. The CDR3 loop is CASSLFWTGNTGELFF. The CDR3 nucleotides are TGTGCCAGCAGCCTCTTCTGGACAGGGAACACCGGGGAGCTGTTTTTT.